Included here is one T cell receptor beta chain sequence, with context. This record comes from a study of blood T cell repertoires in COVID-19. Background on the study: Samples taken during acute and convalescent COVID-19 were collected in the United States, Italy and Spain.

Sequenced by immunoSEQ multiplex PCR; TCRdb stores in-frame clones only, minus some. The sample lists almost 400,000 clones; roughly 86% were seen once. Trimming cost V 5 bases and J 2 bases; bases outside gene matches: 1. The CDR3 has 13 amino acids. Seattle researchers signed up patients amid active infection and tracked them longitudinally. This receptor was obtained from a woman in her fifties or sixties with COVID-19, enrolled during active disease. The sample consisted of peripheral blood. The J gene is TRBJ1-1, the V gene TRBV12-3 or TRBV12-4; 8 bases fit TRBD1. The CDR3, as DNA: TGTGCCAGCAGTGGACAGGGAAACACTGAAGCTTTCTTT. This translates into CASSGQGNTEAFF.